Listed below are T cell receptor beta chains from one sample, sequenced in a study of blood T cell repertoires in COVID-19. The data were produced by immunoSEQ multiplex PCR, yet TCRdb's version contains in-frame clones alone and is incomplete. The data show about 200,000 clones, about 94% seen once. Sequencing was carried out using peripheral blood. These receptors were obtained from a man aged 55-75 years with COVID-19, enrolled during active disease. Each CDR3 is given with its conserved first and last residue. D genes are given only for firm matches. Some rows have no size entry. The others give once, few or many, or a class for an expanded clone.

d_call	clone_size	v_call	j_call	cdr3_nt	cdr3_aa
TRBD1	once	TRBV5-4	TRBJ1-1	TGTGCCAGCAGCTTGGCCTTAGGACAGGCGAACACTGAAGCTTTCTTT	CASSLALGQANTEAFF
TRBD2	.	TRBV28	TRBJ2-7	TGTGCCAGCAGCCACCCCCGGGAGGGGCGCCACGAGCAGTACTTC	CASSHPREGRHEQYF
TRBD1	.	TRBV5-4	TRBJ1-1	TGTGCCAGCAGCCGAGGAGGACAGGGGAACACTGAAGCTTTCTTT	CASSRGGQGNTEAFF
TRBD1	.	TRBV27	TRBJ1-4	TGTGCCAGCAGCCGAAGGGGGCTATCTAATGAAAAACTGTTTTTT	CASSRRGLSNEKLFF
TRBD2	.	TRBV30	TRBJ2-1	TGTGCCTGGAGTGTAAAAGCTGGACTAGCGGGGGGGGACTCCTACAATGAGCAGTTCTTC	CAWSVKAGLAGGDSYNEQFF
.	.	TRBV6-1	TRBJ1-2	TGTGCCAGCAGTGAGAGGACAGACTATGGCTACACCTTC	CASSERTDYGYTF
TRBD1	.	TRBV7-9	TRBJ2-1	TGTGCCAGCAGCTCACAGGGACAGACCCGCAATAATGAGCAGTTCTTC	CASSSQGQTRNNEQFF
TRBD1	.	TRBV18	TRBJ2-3	TGTGCCAGCTCACCCTCCGGGACAGGGGTCACAGATACGCAGTATTTT	CASSPSGTGVTDTQYF
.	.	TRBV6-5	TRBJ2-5	TGTGCCAGCAGTTATGGGTTGCCCAGGTACCAAGAGACCCAGTACTTC	CASSYGLPRYQETQYF
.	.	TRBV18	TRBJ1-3	TGTGCCAGCTCATCGACACCAACTGGAAACACCATATATTTT	CASSSTPTGNTIYF
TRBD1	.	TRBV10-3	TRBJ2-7	TGTGCCATCAGTGAATTAGCAGGGGGCTCTTACGAGCAGTACTTC	CAISELAGGSYEQYF
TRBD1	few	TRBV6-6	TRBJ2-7	TGTGCCAGCAGTTTTCAGCCGGGACAGACGTCCGAGCAGTACTTC	CASSFQPGQTSEQYF
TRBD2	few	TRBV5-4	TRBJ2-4	TGTGCCAGCAGCTTACTCGGGGGGGACATTCAGTACTTC	CASSLLGGDIQYF
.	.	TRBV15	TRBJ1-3	TGTGCCACCTCGCAGTTCTCTGGAAACACCATATATTTT	CATSQFSGNTIYF
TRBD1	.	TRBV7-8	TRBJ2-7	TGTGCCAGCACCGCTTGGGACAGGGGGGCCTACGAGCAGTACTTC	CASTAWDRGAYEQYF
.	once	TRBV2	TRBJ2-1	TGTGCCAGCAGAGGAACCGGCGGTTCCTACAATGAGCAGTTCTTC	CASRGTGGSYNEQFF
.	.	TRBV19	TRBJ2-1	TGTGCCAGTAGTATGTCGTCCAGGGGTAATGAGCAGTTCTTC	CASSMSSRGNEQFF
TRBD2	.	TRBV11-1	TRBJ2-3	TGTGCCAGCAGCCAACGGACTAGTGCGGGTACGCAGTATTTT	CASSQRTSAGTQYF
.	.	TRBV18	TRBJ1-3	TGTGCCAACCGACAGAGCTCTGGAAACACCATATATTTT	CANRQSSGNTIYF
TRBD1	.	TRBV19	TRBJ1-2	TGTGCCAGTACCTGGGACAGGGGGTACGGCTACACCTTC	CASTWDRGYGYTF
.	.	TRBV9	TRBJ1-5	TGTGCCAGCAGCGTAGGTGTTCAGGGCCCAGAGCCCCAGCATTTT	CASSVGVQGPEPQHF
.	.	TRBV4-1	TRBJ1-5	TGCGCCAGCAGCCTCGGTCCCCATGAGGATCAGCCCCAGCATTTT	CASSLGPHEDQPQHF
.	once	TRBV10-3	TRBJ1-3	TGTGCCATCAGTGAGTTACTGGGAAACACCATATATTTT	CAISELLGNTIYF
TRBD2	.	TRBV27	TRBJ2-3	TGTGCCAGCAGTTCCTCCGGGGGGGCTAGCACAGATACGCAGTATTTT	CASSSSGGASTDTQYF
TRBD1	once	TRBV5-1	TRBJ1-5	TGCGCCAGCAGCTGGGACGGGACAGGGCTCCAGCCCCAGCATTTT	CASSWDGTGLQPQHF
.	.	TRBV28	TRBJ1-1	TGTGCCAGCAACGATAGGCGGGGGAACACTGAAGCTTTCTTT	CASNDRRGNTEAFF
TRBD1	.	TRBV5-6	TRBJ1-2	TGTGCCAGCAGCTTGGCCCGGGACAGGGGATATGGGGAGTGGTATGGCTACACCTTC	CASSLARDRGYGEWYGYTF
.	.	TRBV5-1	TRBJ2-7	TGCGCCAGCAGCTTTCAGGGTACCTACGAGCAGTACTTC	CASSFQGTYEQYF
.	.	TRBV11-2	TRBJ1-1	TGTGCCAGCAGCTCCCAGACAGGCACTGAAGCTTTCTTT	CASSSQTGTEAFF
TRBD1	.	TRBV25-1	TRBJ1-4	TGTGCCAGCAGTGGGTGGGGACAGGGTAGTGAAAAACTGTTTTTT	CASSGWGQGSEKLFF
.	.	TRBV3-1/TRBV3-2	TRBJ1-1	TGTGCCAGCAGCCAAGATGAACTCGGGGGGACTGAAGCTTTCTTT	CASSQDELGGTEAFF
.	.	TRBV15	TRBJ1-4	TGTGCCACCAGCAGAAACCAAAGGGGGGAGGGAATGTTTTTT	CATSRNQRGEGMFF
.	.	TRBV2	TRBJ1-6	TGTGCCAGCAGTGAAGACTGGGCGGGGAAGTCTAATTCACCCCTCCACTTT	CASSEDWAGKSNSPLHF
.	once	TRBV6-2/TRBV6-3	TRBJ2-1	TGTGCCAGCAGTTACTCGGGACAAGCAGACTCCTACAATGAGCAGTTCTTC	CASSYSGQADSYNEQFF
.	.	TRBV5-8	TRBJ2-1	TGTGCCAGCAGCCCGGAACTTGGACTACATCTCAATGAGCAGTTCTTC	CASSPELGLHLNEQFF
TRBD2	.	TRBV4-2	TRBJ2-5	TGTGCCAGCAGCCAAGAACGGCCTAGCGGGGGCGGTGAGACCCAGTACTTC	CASSQERPSGGGETQYF
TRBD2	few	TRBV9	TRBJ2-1	TGTGCCAGCAGCGTAGGACCCGCGGGAGGGGATGAGCAGTTCTTC	CASSVGPAGGDEQFF
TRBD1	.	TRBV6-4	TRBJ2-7	TGTGCCAGCAGTGACCGAAACCGGGACAGGGGGTGCGAGCAGTACTTC	CASSDRNRDRGCEQYF
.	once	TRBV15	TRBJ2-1	TGTGCCACCAGCAGACCCGGGACACGAGCCGGGGACAATGAGCAGTTCTTC	CATSRPGTRAGDNEQFF
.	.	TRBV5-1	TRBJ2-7	TGCGCCAGCAGCTTGGACCGCGGCACCTACGAGCAGTACTTC	CASSLDRGTYEQYF
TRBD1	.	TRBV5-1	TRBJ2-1	TGCGCCAGCAGCTTGCGGACCCCGGGACAGGAAAACAATGAGCAGTTCTTC	CASSLRTPGQENNEQFF
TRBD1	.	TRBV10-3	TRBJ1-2	TGTGCCATCAGCGAGGGACAGACTAACTATGGCTACACCTTC	CAISEGQTNYGYTF
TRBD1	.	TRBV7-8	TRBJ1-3	TGTGCCAGCCTGAGTGGGACAGCTGTCCGGCGGTTCGGAAACACCATATATTTT	CASLSGTAVRRFGNTIYF
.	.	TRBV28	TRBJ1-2	TGTGCCAGCAGTTTAGGTAGGGGGAACACCTTC	CASSLGRGNTF
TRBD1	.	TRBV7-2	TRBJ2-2	TGTGCCAGCAGCTACGGACAGGGTATCATCGGCACCGGGGAGCTGTTTTTT	CASSYGQGIIGTGELFF
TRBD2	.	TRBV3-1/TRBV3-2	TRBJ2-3	TGTGCCAGCAGCCAAGAAACTAGACTAGCGGGGGGGCGGCCAGATACGCAGTATTTT	CASSQETRLAGGRPDTQYF
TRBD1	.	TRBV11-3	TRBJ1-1	TGTGCCAGCAGCTCGGGGACAGGCCCCGCGGGCACTGAAGCTTTCTTT	CASSSGTGPAGTEAFF
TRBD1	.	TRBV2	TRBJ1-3	TGTGCCAGCAGTTCACCGGGACAGGCCTACTACTCTGGAAACACCATATATTTT	CASSSPGQAYYSGNTIYF